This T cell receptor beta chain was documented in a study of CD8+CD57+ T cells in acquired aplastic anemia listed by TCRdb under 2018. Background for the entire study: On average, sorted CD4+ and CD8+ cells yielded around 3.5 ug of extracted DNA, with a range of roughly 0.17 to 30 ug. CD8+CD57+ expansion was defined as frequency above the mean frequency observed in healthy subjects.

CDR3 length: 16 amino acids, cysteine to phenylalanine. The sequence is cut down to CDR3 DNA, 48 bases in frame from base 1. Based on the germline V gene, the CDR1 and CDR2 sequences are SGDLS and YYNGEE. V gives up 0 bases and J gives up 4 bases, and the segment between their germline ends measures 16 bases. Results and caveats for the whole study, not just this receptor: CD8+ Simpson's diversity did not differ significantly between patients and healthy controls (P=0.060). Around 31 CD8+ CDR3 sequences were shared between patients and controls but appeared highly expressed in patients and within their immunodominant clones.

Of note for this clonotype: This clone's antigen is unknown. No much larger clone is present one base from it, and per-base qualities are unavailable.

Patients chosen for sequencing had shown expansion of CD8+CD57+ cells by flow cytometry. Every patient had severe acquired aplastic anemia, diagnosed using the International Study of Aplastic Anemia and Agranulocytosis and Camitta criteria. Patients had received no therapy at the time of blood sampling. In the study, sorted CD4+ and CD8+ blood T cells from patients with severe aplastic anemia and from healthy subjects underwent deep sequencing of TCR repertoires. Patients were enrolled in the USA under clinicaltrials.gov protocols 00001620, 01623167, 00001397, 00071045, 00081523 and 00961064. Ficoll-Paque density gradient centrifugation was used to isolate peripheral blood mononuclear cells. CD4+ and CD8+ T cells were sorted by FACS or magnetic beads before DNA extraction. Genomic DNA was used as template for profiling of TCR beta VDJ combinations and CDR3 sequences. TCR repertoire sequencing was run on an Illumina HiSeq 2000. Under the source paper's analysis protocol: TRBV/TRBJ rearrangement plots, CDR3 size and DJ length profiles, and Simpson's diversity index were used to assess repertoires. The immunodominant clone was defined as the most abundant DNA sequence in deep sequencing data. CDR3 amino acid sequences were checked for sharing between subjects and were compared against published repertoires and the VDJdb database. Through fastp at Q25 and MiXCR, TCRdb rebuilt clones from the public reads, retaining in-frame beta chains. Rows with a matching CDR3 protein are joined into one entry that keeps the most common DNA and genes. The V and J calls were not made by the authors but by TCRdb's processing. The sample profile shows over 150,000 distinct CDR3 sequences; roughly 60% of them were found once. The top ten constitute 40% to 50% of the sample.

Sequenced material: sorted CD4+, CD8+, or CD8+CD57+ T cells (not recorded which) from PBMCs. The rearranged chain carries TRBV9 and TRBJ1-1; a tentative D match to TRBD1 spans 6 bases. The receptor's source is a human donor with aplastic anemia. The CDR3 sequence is CASSVAMGGMGTEAFF. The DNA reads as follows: TGTGCCAGCAGCGTAGCCATGGGGGGCATGGGCACTGAAGCTTTCTTT.